This record covers a single T cell receptor beta chain. The target antigen is unknown. At one boundary the junction diverges from the germline segment, which might be a read error. The germline gives CDR1 LGHDT, CDR2 YNNKEL (reference sequence). The CDR3 is made up of 12 amino acids. The source of the sample is a study of identical twins. Unique molecular identifiers were present on cDNA, and template switching added a universal primer site. TCRdb itself ran the 5' RACE reads through MiXCR, one entry per CDR3 protein. The sample lists 1.5 million to 2 million distinct CDR3 sequences, about 30% occurring once. General observations from the study: Rather than following the same donors, the conclusions depended on cross-sectional statistical analysis.

Sequenced sample: cord blood. This receptor was taken from a newborn girl in good health. The gene calls are TRBV3-1 and TRBJ1-1; D perhaps matches TRBD1 (5 bases). As DNA, the CDR3 is TGTGCCATCAGCCCAGGGCAAACTGAAGCTTTCTTT. It encodes CAISPGQTEAFF.